This TCR beta chain is from a study of a mutant IDH1 vaccine in newly diagnosed glioma. Repertoires were generated with immunoSEQ multiplex PCR, while TCRdb's copy carries only in-frame clones and drops some. The sample has about 51,000 clones; roughly 78% are singletons. The germline V gene encodes CDR1 SGDLS and CDR2 YYNGEE. There are 14 residues in the CDR3. The V gene lost 0 bases and the J gene lost 7 bases, with 13 bases spanning the gap. As for time point: week 5, during vaccination. One vaccine dose held 300 ug of mutant IDH1 20-mer peptide and came with topical imiquimod. Notes on this clone: The antigen is undetermined.

The TCR was taken from a man aged 45-65 years with glioma. The chain has TRBV9 and TRBJ2-5; D may match TRBD1 or TRBD2 (5 bases each). The specimen was PBMCs, collected from a glioma patient whose treatment included an IDH1 peptide vaccine. DNA of the CDR3: TGTGCCAGCAGCGTAGAGTCGCAGGGACGGACCCAGTACTTC. As protein: CASSVESQGRTQYF.